A single sample is the source of the 25 T cell receptor beta chains below, sequenced in a study of human T cells and chemical hapten exposure (dated by TCRdb to about 2021). Library preparation used RACE. Sequenced on a NextSeq 500. TCRdb trimmed the raw reads at Q25, called clones with MiXCR and kept productive beta chains. Each record represents a unique CDR3 protein, reported with the most common genes and DNA among its rows. Within this sample are around 130,000 distinct CDR3 sequences, with around 8.2% of them counted one time only. The ten largest clones represent 1.5% to 2% of the sample. This specimen's time point label, per the study, means: healthy volunteer bleed at 2 weeks. Unfractionated whole blood was collected in Tempus Blood RNA tubes, and total RNA was extracted from that blood. Sample: whole blood. The receptor set was obtained from a male donor in good health. Some clones in this sample may be carry-over from other donors' samples.

There are a few counts of this clonotype. The genes are TRBV6-6 and TRBJ2-1; 7 positions agree with TRBD1. The germline gives CDR1 MNHNY, CDR2 SVGAGI (reference sequence). V was clipped by 0 bases and J by 0 bases; unmatched bases: 11. This CDR3 comprises 19 residues. Written as DNA, the CDR3 is TGTGCCAGCAGTTACTCGGGGTTTAGGGGGCTAAGCTCCTACAATGAGCAGTTCTTC. Its translation: CASSYSGFRGLSSYNEQFF.

This clonotype was counted ten times or more. This chain links TRBV24-1 with TRBJ1-5; D gene uncertain. The CDR3 runs to 16 residues. The germline V gene has CDR1 KGHDR and CDR2 SFDVKD. V lost 1 base to trimming and J lost 0 bases, with 9 bases between them. CDR3 DNA sequence: TGTGCCACCAGTGATTTATGGACTCTTAGCAATCAGCCCCAGCATTTT. It codes for CATSDLWTLSNQPQHF.

The V gene is TRBV12-3 or TRBV12-4, the J gene TRBJ2-5; D remains ambiguous. The CDR3 contains 13 residues. Deletions cut 4 bases from V and 0 bases from J, with 6 bases between. CDR3 DNA sequence: TGTGCCAGCAGTTCCAGAAACCAAGAGACCCAGTACTTC. Translation: CASSSRNQETQYF.

The J gene is TRBJ1-1, the V gene TRBV9; D unresolved. Between the trimmed V and J ends, which lost 1 base and 0 bases, there was a span of 13 bases. The CDR3 is 16 residues long. Per germline, CDR1 SGDLS and CDR2 YYNGEE. DNA of the CDR3: TGTGCCAGCAGCGTACCGGAAGACGGAATGAACACTGAAGCTTTCTTT. It codes for CASSVPEDGMNTEAFF.

The sample holds many counts of this clonotype. The chain uses TRBV3-1 and TRBJ1-1; 10 bases match TRBD1. Germline lookup yields CDR1 LGHDT and CDR2 YNNKEL (reference sequence). The CDR3 is 12 amino acids. V lost 3 bases, J lost 11 bases, and 3 bases stayed unmatched. The CDR3 nucleotides are TGTGCCAGCAGCCAGAAGGACAGGGGGGCTTTCTTT. It yields the protein CASSQKDRGAFF. Together with reference TRBV3-1 and TRBJ1-1, the CDR3 gives the full variable domain: DTAVSQTPKYLVTQMGNDKSIKCEQNLGHDTMYWYKQDSKKFLKIMFSYNNKELIINETVPNRFSPKSPDKAHLNLHINSLELGDSAVYFCASSQKDRGAFFGQGTRLTVV.

The sample holds many counts of this clonotype. The chain links TRBV10-3 to TRBJ2-1; possibly TRBD2 for D (5 bases). Germline CDR1 reads ENHRY; CDR2 reads SYGVKD. V shed 8 bases and J shed 8 bases, with 16 bases lying between them. The CDR3 has 13 amino acids. The DNA for the CDR3 is TGTGCCATCGGAACCCCTGGAGGAGATGAGCAGTTCTTC. Protein sequence: CAIGTPGGDEQFF.

This clonotype was seen many times. The gene calls are TRBV12-3 or TRBV12-4 and TRBJ2-2; D gene unclear. The V and J ends lost 6 bases and 1 base respectively, with 3 bases between them. The CDR3 sequence is 12 residues long. CDR3 bases: TGTGCCAGCAGCGTGAACACCGGGGAGCTGTTTTTT. It codes for CASSVNTGELFF.

The genes are TRBV6-1 and TRBJ1-1; a weak D match, TRBD1 (5 bases). The V gene's germline CDR1 is MNHNS and CDR2 SASEGT. The CDR3 spans 16 residues. Trimming pared 0 bases from V and 4 bases from J, leaving 15 bases between. CDR3 nucleotide sequence: TGTGCCAGCAGTGAAGCCCCACCAGGGACCGGCACTGAAGCTTTCTTT. Encoded protein: CASSEAPPGTGTEAFF.

This clonotype was seen only once. V is TRBV11-2 and J is TRBJ1-5; D possibly corresponds to TRBD1 (6 bases). CDR3 length equals 16 residues. V was pared by 8 bases and J by 1 base, with 18 bases between. Germline lookup yields CDR1 SGHAT and CDR2 FQNNGV. The CDR3 DNA is TGTGCCAGCCAGCTTATTACAGGGAGCAGCAATCAGCCCCAGCATTTT. Protein sequence: CASQLITGSSNQPQHF.

This clonotype was counted only a few times. The gene calls are TRBV6-2 or TRBV6-3 and TRBJ2-3; 11 nucleotides align to TRBD2. Germline assignment: CDR1 MNHEY and CDR2 SVGEGT. The trim removed 6 bases at V and 2 bases at J, leaving 7 bases unmatched. The CDR3 loop spans 16 amino acids. DNA for the CDR3: TGTGCCAGCAGCAAAAAGACTAGCGGGGACACAGATACGCAGTATTTT. Translation: CASSKKTSGDTDTQYF.

This clonotype was detected many times. V is TRBV10-2 and J is TRBJ2-1; D might be TRBD2 (6 bases). The germline V gene has CDR1 WSHSY and CDR2 SAAADI. V lost 3 bases, J lost 0 bases, and 6 bases lay in between. The CDR3 sequence is 14 residues long. The CDR3: CASSDGSSYNEQFF. The CDR3 nucleotides read TGCGCCAGCAGTGACGGGAGCTCCTACAATGAGCAGTTCTTC.

The chain combines TRBV2 with TRBJ2-3, with D hard to call. Trimming removed 0 bases at V and 3 bases at J, with 4 bases between. In germline, CDR1 is SNHLY, CDR2 FYNNEI. This CDR3 contains 13 residues. CDR3 DNA: TGTGCCAGCAGTGAAGCCCCTACAGATACGCAGTATTTT. It yields the protein CASSEAPTDTQYF. Full variable domain (rest looked up from reference TRBV2 and TRBJ2-3): EPEVTQTPSHQVTQMGQEVILRCVPISNHLYFYWYRQILGQKVEFLVSFYNNEISEKSEIFDDQFSVERPDGSNFTLKIRSTKLEDSAMYFCASSEAPTDTQYFGPGTRLTVL.

The V and J genes are TRBV6-5 and TRBJ1-1; unclear D gene. Germline loops: CDR1 MNHEY, CDR2 SVGAGI. V lost 2 bases to trimming and J lost 6 bases, with 16 bases between them. The CDR3 has 15 residues. This chain's CDR3 is CASSYERESTPEAFF. DNA of the CDR3: TGTGCCAGCAGTTACGAGCGGGAATCAACACCTGAAGCTTTCTTT.

This clonotype was seen repeatedly, ten times or more. This sequence joins TRBV20-1 and TRBJ1-1, with 8 bases aligning to TRBD1. Unmatched junction bases numbered 7, after V lost 5 bases and J lost 2 bases. This CDR3 is 14 amino acids long. The V gene's germline CDR1 is DFQATT and CDR2 SNEGSKA (reference sequence). CDR3 protein: CSASFPGGNTEAFF. CDR3 sequence (DNA): TGCAGTGCTTCCTTTCCAGGGGGCAACACTGAAGCTTTCTTT.

In this sample, this clonotype turned up a few times. CDR3 loop: CASSSTGGAVGEQFF. The CDR3 DNA sequence: TGTGCCAGCAGCTCGACAGGGGGCGCGGTTGGTGAGCAGTTCTTC. The V and J genes are TRBV3-1 and TRBJ2-1; 10 bases agree with TRBD1. CDR3 length: 15 amino acids. Germline CDR1 reads LGHDT; CDR2 reads YNNKEL (reference sequence). V gave up 5 bases and J gave up 9 bases; unmatched junction bases: 10.

The chain employs TRBV11-2 and TRBJ2-2; 10 bases line up with TRBD2. Germline assignment: CDR1 SGHAT and CDR2 FQNNGV. This CDR3 region has 17 residues. After removal of 3 bases from V and 4 bases from J, the junction contained 8 bases not matched to a gene. CDR3 sequence reads: CASSFQSGRAPTGELFF. The CDR3 coding sequence is TGTGCCAGCAGCTTTCAAAGCGGGAGGGCTCCCACCGGGGAGCTGTTTTTT.

Concerning this clonotype itself: Just one base apart from a much larger clone, this may be a read error. The missing conserved phenylalanine or tryptophan at the end of this CDR3 makes a read error likely. The chain is built from TRBV2 and TRBJ1-4, with unresolved D. The length of the CDR3 is 14 residues. Germline lookup yields CDR1 SNHLY and CDR2 FYNNEI. Trimming pared 2 bases from V and 6 bases from J, leaving 10 bases between. In nucleotides, the CDR3 is TGTGCCAGCAGTGAAAGGGAAAGTGATGAAAAACTGTTTTTA. Its translation: CASSERESDEKLFL.

This clonotype was seen repeatedly, ten times or more. The V gene is TRBV7-2, the J gene TRBJ1-3, with D uncertain. The V gene lost 8 bases and the J gene lost 0 bases, with 14 bases spanning the gap. The CDR3 length is 15 residues. Germline V gene lookup returns CDR1 SGHTA and CDR2 FQGNSA. As DNA, the CDR3 is TGTGCCAGCTCTACAGCTGCGAGCTCTGGAAACACCATATATTTT. Its protein product is CASSTAASSGNTIYF.

This clonotype was seen more than once but under ten times. The chain couples TRBV19 to TRBJ2-5, with 9 positions matching TRBD1. Trimming at V came to 1 base and at J to 7 bases, leaving 7 bases not matched to a gene. In germline, CDR1 is LNHDA, CDR2 SQIVND (reference sequence). CDR3 size: 15 residues. DNA for the CDR3: TGTGCCAGTAGTATAGGTACAGGGGGCGGCGGGACCCAGTACTTC. It yields the protein CASSIGTGGGGTQYF.

This clonotype was found a few times. This rearrangement joins TRBV19 to TRBJ2-5; 12 nucleotides align to TRBD2. The junction had 6 bases not matched to a gene; V was cut back by 4 bases and J by 3 bases. The CDR3 runs 16 residues. Germline V gives CDR1 LNHDA, CDR2 SQIVND (reference sequence). CDR3 sequence: CASSKTSGRREETQYF. The CDR3 DNA reads as TGTGCCAGTAGTAAGACTAGCGGGAGAAGAGAAGAGACCCAGTACTTC.

V usage is TRBV2 and J usage is TRBJ2-7; D assignment may be TRBD1 or TRBD2 (5 bases each). The germline gives CDR1 SNHLY, CDR2 FYNNEI. V was clipped by 4 bases and J by 0 bases, with 16 bases between them. This CDR3 region has 16 residues. Written as DNA, the CDR3 is TGTGCCAGCAGTGGACCCTCGGGACGCATCTCCTACGAGCAGTACTTC. It codes for CASSGPSGRISYEQYF.

This clonotype has just a few counts. V is TRBV12-3 or TRBV12-4 and J is TRBJ1-5; the D gene is possibly TRBD1 (5 bases). This CDR3 contains 13 residues. The germline V and J ends were trimmed by 6 bases and 7 bases, with 13 bases remaining between them. In DNA, the CDR3 is TGTGCCAGCAGCCAGGGCCTGGGGCAGCCCCAGCATTTT. Its protein is CASSQGLGQPQHF.

A few counts support this clonotype. The chain uses TRBV11-2 and TRBJ2-2; 8 nucleotides align to TRBD2. The germline V gene has CDR1 SGHAT and CDR2 FQNNGV. The V segment lost 4 bases and the J segment 6 bases; nucleotides outside the gene matches: 10. CDR3 size: 16 residues. The DNA for the CDR3 is TGTGCCAGCAGCTCATCTAGCGGGCCAATCGCCGGGGAGCTGTTTTTT. Translated: CASSSSSGPIAGELFF.

Remarks on this clonotype: It may be a read error: a sequence one base away is much more abundant. This sequence joins TRBV7-9 and TRBJ1-5; D gene unclear. This CDR3 comprises 16 residues. CDR1 and CDR2 from the germline V gene are SEHNR and FQNEAQ (reference sequence). The CDR3 loop is CANSLARPKENQPQHF. CDR3 sequence (DNA): TGTGCCAACAGCTTAGCGCGACCCAAAGAAAATCAGCCCCAGCATTTT.

This clonotype was observed at least ten times. V and J are TRBV7-9 and TRBJ2-3, with 12 bases that match TRBD2. There are 16 residues in the CDR3. After removal of 4 bases from V and 2 bases from J, the junction contained 4 bases not matched to a gene. Germline values: CDR1 SEHNR, CDR2 FQNEAQ (reference sequence). The CDR3: CASSSRTSGATDTQYF. CDR3 DNA sequence: TGTGCCAGCAGCTCTCGGACTAGCGGGGCCACAGATACGCAGTATTTT.